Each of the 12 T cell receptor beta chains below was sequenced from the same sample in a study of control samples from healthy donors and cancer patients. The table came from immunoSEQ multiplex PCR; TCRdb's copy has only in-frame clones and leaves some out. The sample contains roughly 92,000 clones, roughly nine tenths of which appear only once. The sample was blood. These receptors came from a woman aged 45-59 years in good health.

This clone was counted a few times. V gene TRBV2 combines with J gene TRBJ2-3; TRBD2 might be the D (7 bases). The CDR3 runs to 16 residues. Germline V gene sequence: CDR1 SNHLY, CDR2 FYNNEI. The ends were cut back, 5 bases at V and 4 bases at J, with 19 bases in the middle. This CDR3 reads CASSKGGGLRADTQYF. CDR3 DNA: TGTGCCAGCAGTAAGGGGGGGGGCCTGAGGGCAGATACGCAGTATTTT.

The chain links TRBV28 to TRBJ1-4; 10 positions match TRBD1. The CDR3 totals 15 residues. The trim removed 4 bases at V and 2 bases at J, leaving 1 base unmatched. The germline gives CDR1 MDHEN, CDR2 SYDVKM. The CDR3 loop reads CASSSTGGTNEKLFF. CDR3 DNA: TGTGCCAGCAGTTCGACAGGGGGCACTAATGAAAAACTGTTTTTT.

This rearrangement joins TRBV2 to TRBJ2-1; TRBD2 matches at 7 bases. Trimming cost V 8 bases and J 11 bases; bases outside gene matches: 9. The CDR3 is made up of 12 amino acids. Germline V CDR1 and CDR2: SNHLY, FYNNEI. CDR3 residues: CASGGEREQQFF. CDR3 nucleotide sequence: TGTGCCAGCGGGGGGGAGCGGGAACAGCAGTTCTTC.

The CDR3 sequence: CASSLTGFGVETQYF. CDR3 in DNA: TGTGCCAGCAGCTTAACGGGTTTCGGGGTGGAGACCCAGTACTTC. The chain joins TRBV11-2 to TRBJ2-5; perhaps TRBD2 as D (5 bases). The length of the CDR3 is 15 residues. Germline lookup yields CDR1 SGHAT and CDR2 FQNNGV. The V and J ends lost 2 bases and 5 bases respectively, with 15 bases between them.

CDR3 DNA sequence: TGTGCCAGCTCACCACAAAGGGGATACACAGATACGCAGTATTTT. Translation gives CASSPQRGYTDTQYF. This chain joins TRBV18 and TRBJ2-3; TRBD1 is a possible D gene (5 bases). The CDR3 totals 15 residues. The V end was cut by 1 base, the J end by 2 bases, with 10 bases between. Germline V gene sequence: CDR1 KGHSH, CDR2 LQKENI.

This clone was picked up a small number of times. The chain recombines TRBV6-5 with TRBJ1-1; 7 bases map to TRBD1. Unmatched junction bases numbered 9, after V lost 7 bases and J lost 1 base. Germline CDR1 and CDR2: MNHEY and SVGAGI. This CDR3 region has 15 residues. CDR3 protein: CASKSGGTGNTEAFF. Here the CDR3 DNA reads TGTGCCAGCAAATCAGGGGGTACTGGGAACACTGAAGCTTTCTTT.

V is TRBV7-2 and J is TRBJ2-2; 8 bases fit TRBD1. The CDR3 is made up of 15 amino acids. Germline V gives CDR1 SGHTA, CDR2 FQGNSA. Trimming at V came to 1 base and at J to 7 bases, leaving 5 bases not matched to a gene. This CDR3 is CASSLVQGGGGELFF. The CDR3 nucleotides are TGTGCCAGCAGCTTAGTACAGGGGGGCGGCGGGGAGCTGTTTTTT.

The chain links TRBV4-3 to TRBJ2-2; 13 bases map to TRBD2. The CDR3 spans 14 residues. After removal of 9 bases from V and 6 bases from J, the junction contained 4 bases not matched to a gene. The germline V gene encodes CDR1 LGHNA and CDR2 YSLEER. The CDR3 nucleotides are TGCGCCAGTATGACTAGCGGGGGGTCCGGGGAGCTGTTTTTT. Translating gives CASMTSGGSGELFF.

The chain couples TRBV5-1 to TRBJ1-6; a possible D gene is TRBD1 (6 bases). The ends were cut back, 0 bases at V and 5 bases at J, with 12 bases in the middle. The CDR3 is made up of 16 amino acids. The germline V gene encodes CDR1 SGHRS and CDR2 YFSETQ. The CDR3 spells CASSLVGTPDNSPLHF. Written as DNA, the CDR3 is TGCGCCAGCAGCTTGGTTGGGACACCTGATAATTCACCCCTCCACTTT.

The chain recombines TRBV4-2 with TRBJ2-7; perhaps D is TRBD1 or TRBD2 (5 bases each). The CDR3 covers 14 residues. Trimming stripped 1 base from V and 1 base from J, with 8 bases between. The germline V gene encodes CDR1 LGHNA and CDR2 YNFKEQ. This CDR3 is CASSQGDGSYEQYF. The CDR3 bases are TGTGCCAGCAGCCAAGGGGACGGATCCTACGAGCAGTACTTC.

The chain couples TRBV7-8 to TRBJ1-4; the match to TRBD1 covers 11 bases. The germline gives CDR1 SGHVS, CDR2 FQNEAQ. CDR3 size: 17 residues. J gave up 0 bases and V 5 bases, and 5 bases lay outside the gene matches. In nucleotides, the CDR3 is TGTGCCAGCAGCAACCCGGGACAGGGGGCAACTAATGAAAAACTGTTTTTT. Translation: CASSNPGQGATNEKLFF.

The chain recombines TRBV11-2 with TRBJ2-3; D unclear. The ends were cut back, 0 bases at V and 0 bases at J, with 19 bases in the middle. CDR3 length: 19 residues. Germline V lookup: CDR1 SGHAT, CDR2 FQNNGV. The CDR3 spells CASSLEGSTLAGSTDTQYF. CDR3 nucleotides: TGTGCCAGCAGCTTAGAGGGGTCCACCTTAGCAGGTAGCACAGATACGCAGTATTTT.